This section outlines one T cell receptor (beta chain) sequence together with its context. The sample is drawn from a study of T cell responses to AZD1222 COVID-19 vaccine. Looking at the study overall: Pooled in the analysis were second doses at about 4 or about 12 weeks.

Sequenced by immunoSEQ multiplex PCR; TCRdb stores in-frame clones only, minus some. The sample carries about 110,000 clones, about four fifths recorded once. The sample here was peripheral blood, taken on day 0 of AZD1222 vaccination. This TCR was sampled from an adult in good health.

In DNA form, the CDR3 reads TGTGCCAGCTCACCACCTTTTGGCGGGGCCCCCGTCCAGCAGTTCTTC. It encodes CASSPPFGGAPVQQFF. The V and J genes are TRBV18 and TRBJ2-1, with D tentatively TRBD2 (6 bases). Germline CDR1 KGHSH, CDR2 LQKENI. V was shortened by 0 bases and J by 11 bases, with 20 bases between the two germline ends. The CDR3 has 16 amino acids.